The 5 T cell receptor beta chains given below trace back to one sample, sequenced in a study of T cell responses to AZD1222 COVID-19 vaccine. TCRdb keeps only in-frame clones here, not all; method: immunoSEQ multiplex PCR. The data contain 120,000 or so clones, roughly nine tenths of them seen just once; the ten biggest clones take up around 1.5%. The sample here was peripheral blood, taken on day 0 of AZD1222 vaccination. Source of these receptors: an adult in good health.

The CDR3 reads CASSPFPGSALYEQYF. CDR3 nucleotides: TGTGCCAGCAGCCCTTTCCCGGGGAGCGCGCTCTACGAGCAGTACTTC. The V gene is TRBV6-2 or TRBV6-3, the J gene TRBJ2-7; a possible D gene is TRBD2 (5 bases). With 6 bases removed from V and 3 bases from J, the gap between germline ends came to 21 bases. The CDR3 covers 16 residues. Germline V gives CDR1 MNHEY, CDR2 SVGEGT.

This chain's CDR3 is CASSPAALDTGELFF. As DNA, the CDR3 is TGTGCCAGCAGTCCGGCGGCTCTCGACACCGGGGAGCTGTTTTTT. The rearrangement joins TRBV25-1 to TRBJ2-2; D remains ambiguous. CDR1 MGHDK and CDR2 SYGVNS come from the germline V gene. V was pared by 5 bases and J by 3 bases, with 13 bases between. The CDR3 totals 15 residues.

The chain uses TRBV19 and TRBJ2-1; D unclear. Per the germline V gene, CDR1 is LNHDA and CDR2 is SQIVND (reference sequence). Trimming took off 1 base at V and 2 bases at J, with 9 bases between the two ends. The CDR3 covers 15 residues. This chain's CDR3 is CASSIVHSTYNEQFF. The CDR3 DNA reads TGTGCCAGTAGTATAGTACATTCGACCTACAATGAGCAGTTCTTC.

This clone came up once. The CDR3 region has the DNA TGCGCCAGCAGCCAAGGATCTCATACAGGGGTAACTGAAGCTTTCTTT. Protein product: CASSQGSHTGVTEAFF. The chain uses TRBV4-3 and TRBJ1-1, with 7 bases that match TRBD1. The CDR3 sequence is 16 residues long. Germline V lookup: CDR1 LGHNA, CDR2 YSLEER. The V gene end was trimmed by 1 base and the J gene end by 5 bases; junction bases not matched to a gene: 10.

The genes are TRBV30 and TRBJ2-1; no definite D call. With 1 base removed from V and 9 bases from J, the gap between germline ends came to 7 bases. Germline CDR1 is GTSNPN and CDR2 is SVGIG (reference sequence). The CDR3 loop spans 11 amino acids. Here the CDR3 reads CAWSEQREQFF. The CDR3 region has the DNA TGTGCCTGGAGTGAACAGCGTGAGCAGTTCTTC.